This T cell receptor (beta chain) was obtained from a study of identical twins. Points from the study as a whole: Carriage of fewer insertions was seen in abundant cord blood beta clonotypes, whereas memory repertoires showed none.

Trimming took 7 bases from V and 10 from J, leaving 17 bases between them. Germline assignment: CDR1 MNHEY and CDR2 SMNVEV (reference sequence). The CDR3 contains 13 residues. TCRdb reanalysed the 5' RACE reads using MiXCR and keeps one entry per CDR3 protein. This sample has hundreds of thousands of distinct CDR3 sequences, with roughly 18% found just once. Concerning this clonotype itself: What it binds is unknown.

The sample was also linked to a second study, of T cells expressing NK-cell markers. That study adds: One of eight sequenced donors was HCMV-seronegative; the other seven were seropositive. Several donors showed dominant NKG2C+ clonotypes comprising roughly 1.0-7.0% of their CD8+ T cells.

The chain joins TRBV27 to TRBJ2-1; either TRBD1 or TRBD2 may supply D (6 bases each). Material for sequencing was PBMCs. The sequence was collected from a woman aged 18 to 35 in good health. The CDR3 region is CASKIGGIGEQFF. CDR3 DNA: TGTGCCAGCAAAATAGGGGGGATTGGGGAGCAGTTCTTC.